This T cell receptor beta chain came from a study of blood T cell repertoires in COVID-19. Profiling relied on immunoSEQ multiplex PCR, and the TCRdb table lists in-frame clones only, not all of them. The table includes about 100,000 clones, about 86% detected once. V lost 2 bases to trimming and J lost 6 bases, with 11 bases between them. This CDR3 is built from 14 residues. Germline V lookup: CDR1 MGHDK, CDR2 SYGVNS. The V gene is TRBV25-1, the J gene TRBJ2-1, with no clear D. This clonotype was obtained from a woman aged 50 to 65 who had recovered from COVID-19. The sample consisted of PBMCs or T cells enriched from blood (not recorded which). In nucleotides, the CDR3 is TGTGCCAGCAGTGAACGTCGGTTTCCCAATGAGCAGTTCTTC. Translation: CASSERRFPNEQFF. Full variable domain (remainder filled in from reference TRBV25-1 and TRBJ2-1): EADIYQTPRYLVIGTGKKITLECSQTMGHDKMYWYQQDPGMELHLIHYSYGVNSTEKGDLSSESTVSRIRTEHFPLTLESARPSHTSQYLCASSERRFPNEQFFGPGTRLTVL.